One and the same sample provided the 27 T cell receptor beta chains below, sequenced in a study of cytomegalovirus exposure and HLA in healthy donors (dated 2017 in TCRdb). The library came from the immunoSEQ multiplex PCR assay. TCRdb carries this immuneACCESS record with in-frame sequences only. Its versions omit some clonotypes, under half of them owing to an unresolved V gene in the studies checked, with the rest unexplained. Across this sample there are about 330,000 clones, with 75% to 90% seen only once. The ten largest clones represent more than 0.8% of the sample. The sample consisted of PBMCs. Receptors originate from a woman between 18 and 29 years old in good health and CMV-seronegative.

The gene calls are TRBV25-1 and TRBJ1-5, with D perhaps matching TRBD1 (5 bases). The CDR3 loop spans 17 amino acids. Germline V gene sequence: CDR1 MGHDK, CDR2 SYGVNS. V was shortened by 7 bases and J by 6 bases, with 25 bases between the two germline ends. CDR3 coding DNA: TGTGCCAGCACTACCCGAGGTAGGAAGGGGCGAGGTCAGCCCCAGCATTTT. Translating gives CASTTRGRKGRGQPQHF.

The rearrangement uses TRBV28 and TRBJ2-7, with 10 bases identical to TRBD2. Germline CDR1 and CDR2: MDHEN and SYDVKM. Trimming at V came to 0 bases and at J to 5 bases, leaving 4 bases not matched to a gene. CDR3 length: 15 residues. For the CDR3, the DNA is TGTGCCAGCAGTTTATGGTCTCTAGCGGGAGACGAGCAGTACTTC. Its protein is CASSLWSLAGDEQYF.

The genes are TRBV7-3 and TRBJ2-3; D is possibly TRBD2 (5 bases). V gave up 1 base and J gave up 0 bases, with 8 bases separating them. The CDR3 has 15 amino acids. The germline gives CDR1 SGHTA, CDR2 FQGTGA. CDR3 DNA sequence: TGTGCCAGCAGCTTAAGAGGGCTTAGCACAGATACGCAGTATTTT. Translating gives CASSLRGLSTDTQYF.

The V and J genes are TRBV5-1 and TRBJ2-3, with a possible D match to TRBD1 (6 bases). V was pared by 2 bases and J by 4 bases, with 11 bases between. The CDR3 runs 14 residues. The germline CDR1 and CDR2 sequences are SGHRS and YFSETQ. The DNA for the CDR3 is TGCGCCAGCAGCTTATGGGGGCGCCCAGATACGCAGTATTTT. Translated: CASSLWGRPDTQYF.

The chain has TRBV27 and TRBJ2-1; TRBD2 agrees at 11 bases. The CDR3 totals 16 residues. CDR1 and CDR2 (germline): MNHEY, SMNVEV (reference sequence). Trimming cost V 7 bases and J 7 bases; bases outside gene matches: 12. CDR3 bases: TGTGCCAGCAACCGACGACTAGCGGGACAAATAAATGAGCAGTTCTTC. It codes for CASNRRLAGQINEQFF.

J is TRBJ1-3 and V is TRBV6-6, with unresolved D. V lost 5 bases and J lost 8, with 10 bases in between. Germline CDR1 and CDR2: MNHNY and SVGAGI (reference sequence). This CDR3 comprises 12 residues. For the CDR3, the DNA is TGTGCCAGCAGTCCCCTGTTAGACACCATATATTTT. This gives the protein CASSPLLDTIYF.

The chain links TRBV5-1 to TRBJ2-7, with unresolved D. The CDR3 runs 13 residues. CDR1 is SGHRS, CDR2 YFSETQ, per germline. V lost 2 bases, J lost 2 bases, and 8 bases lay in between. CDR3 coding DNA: TGCGCCAGCAGCTTAAAGAGCCCCTACGAGCAGTACTTC. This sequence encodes CASSLKSPYEQYF. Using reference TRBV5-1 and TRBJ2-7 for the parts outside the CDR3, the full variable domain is KAGVTQTPRYLIKTRGQQVTLSCSPISGHRSVSWYQQTPGQGLQFLFEYFSETQRNKGNFPGRFSGRQFSNSRSEMNVSTLELGDSALYLCASSLKSPYEQYFGPGTRLTVT.

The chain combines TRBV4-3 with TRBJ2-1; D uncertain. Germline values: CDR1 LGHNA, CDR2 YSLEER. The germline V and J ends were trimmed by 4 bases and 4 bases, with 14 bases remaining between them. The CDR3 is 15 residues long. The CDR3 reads CASSPDKRAYNEQFF. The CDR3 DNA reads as TGCGCCAGCAGCCCCGATAAAAGAGCGTACAATGAGCAGTTCTTC.

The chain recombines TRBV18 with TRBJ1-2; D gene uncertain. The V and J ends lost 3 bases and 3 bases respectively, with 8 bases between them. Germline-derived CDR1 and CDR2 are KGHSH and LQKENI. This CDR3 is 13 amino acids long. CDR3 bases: TGTGCCAGCTCACCGACATCTTACTATGGCTACACCTTC. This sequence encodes CASSPTSYYGYTF.

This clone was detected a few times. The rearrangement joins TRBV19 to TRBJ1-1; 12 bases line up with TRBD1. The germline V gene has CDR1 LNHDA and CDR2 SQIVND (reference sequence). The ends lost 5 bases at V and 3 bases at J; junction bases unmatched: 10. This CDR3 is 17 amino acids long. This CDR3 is CASSARDRGRQDTEAFF. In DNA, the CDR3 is TGTGCCAGTAGTGCCCGGGACAGGGGGCGACAGGACACTGAAGCTTTCTTT.

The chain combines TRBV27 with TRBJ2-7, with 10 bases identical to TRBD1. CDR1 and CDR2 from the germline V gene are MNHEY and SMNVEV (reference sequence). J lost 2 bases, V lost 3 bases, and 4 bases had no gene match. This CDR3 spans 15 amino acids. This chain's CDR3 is CASSFRTGGPYEQYF. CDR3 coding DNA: TGTGCCAGCAGTTTTAGGACAGGGGGGCCCTACGAGCAGTACTTC.

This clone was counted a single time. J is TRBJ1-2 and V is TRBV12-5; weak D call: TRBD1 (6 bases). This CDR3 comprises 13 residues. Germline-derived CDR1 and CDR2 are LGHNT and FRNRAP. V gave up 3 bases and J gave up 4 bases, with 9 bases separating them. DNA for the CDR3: TGTGCTAGTGGTTTTGCGGGGGCCTATGGCTACACCTTC. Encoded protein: CASGFAGAYGYTF.

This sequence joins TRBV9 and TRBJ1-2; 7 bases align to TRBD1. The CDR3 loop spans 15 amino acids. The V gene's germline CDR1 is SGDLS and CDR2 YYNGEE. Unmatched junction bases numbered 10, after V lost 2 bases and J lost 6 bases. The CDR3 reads CASSVAGTAWDGYTF. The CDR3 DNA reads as TGTGCCAGCAGCGTGGCCGGGACAGCCTGGGATGGCTACACCTTC.

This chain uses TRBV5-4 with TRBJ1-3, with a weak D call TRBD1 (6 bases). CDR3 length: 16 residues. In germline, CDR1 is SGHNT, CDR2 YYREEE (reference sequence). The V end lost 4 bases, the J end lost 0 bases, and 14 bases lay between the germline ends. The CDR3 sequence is CASSPGQSISGNTIYF. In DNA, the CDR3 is TGTGCCAGCAGCCCCGGACAGTCTATCTCTGGAAACACCATATATTTT.

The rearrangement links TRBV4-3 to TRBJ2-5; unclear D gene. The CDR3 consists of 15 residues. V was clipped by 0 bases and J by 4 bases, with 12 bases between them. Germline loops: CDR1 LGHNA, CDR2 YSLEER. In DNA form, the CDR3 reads TGCGCCAGCAGCCAAGATCGCAGCGTCGGAGAGACCCAGTACTTC. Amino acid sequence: CASSQDRSVGETQYF.

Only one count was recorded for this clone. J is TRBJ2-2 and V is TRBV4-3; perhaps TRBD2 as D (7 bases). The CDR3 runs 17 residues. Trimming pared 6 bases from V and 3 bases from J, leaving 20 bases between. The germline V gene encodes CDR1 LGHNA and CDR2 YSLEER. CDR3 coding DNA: TGCGCCAGCAGGGAAGGAGGGGGAGGGATGTACACCGGGGAGCTGTTTTTT. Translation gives CASREGGGGMYTGELFF.

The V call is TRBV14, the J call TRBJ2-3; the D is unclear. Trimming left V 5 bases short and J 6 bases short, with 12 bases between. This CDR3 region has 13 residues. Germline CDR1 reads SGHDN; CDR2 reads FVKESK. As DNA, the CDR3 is TGTGCCAGCAGCGTGATCAGGTCTGATACGCAGTATTTT. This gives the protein CASSVIRSDTQYF.

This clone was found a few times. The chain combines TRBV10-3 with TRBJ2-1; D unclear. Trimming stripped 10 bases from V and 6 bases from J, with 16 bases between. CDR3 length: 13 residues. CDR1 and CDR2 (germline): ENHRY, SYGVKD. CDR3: CATGDGSTNEQFF. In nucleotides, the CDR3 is TGTGCCACCGGAGATGGCTCCACCAATGAGCAGTTCTTC.

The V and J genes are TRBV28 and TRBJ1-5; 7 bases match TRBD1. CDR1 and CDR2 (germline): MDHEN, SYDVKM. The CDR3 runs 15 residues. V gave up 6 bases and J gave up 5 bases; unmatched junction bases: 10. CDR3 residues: CASSPMTGSDQPQHF. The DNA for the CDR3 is TGTGCCAGCAGCCCCATGACAGGGAGCGATCAGCCCCAGCATTTT.

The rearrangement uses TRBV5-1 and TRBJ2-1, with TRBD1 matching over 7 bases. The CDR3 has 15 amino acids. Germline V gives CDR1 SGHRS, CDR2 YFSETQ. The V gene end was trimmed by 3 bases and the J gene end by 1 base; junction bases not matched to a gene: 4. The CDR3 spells CASSSEQGSYNEQFF. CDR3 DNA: TGCGCCAGCAGCTCGGAACAGGGGTCCTACAATGAGCAGTTCTTC.

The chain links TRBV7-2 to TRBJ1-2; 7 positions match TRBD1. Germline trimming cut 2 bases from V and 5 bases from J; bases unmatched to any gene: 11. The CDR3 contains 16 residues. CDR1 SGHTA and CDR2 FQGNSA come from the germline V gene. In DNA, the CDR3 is TGTGCCAGCAGCTTACAAAGCGGCACAGGGGCGTATGGCTACACCTTC. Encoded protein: CASSLQSGTGAYGYTF.

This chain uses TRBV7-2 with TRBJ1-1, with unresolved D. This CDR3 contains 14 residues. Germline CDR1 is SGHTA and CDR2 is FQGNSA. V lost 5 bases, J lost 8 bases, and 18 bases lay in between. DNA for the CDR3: TGTGCCAGCAGCCCGTACTCCCTTAATCTCGAAGCTTTCTTT. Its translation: CASSPYSLNLEAFF. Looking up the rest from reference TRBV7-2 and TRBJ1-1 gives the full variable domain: GAGVSQSPSNKVTEKGKDVELRCDPISGHTALYWYRQSLGQGLEFLIYFQGNSAPDKSGLPSDRFSAERTGGSVSTLTIQRTQQEDSAVYLCASSPYSLNLEAFFGQGTRLTVV.

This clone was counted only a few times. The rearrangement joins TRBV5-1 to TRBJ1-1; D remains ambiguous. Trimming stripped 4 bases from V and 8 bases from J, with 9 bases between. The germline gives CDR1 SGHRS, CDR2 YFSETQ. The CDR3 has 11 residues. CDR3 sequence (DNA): TGCGCCAGCAGCAGGAGCGACGAAGCTTTCTTT. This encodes CASSRSDEAFF.

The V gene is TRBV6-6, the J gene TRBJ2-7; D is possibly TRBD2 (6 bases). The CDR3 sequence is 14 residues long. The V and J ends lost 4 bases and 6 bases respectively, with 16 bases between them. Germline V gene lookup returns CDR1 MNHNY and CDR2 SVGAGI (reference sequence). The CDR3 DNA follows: TGTGCCAGCAGTTCTTTTCCGACTAGGGTCGAGCAGTACTTC. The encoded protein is CASSSFPTRVEQYF.

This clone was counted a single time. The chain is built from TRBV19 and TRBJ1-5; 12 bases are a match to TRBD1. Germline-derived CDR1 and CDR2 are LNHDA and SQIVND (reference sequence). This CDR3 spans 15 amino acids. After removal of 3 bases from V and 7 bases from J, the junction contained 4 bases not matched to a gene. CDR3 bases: TGTGCCAGTAGTATGGGACAGGGGGCTGGGCAGCCCCAGCATTTT. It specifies CASSMGQGAGQPQHF.

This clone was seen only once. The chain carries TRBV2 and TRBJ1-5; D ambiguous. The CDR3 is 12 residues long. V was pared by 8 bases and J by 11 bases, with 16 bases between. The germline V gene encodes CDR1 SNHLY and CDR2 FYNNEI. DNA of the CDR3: TGTGCCAGCGCCTTAGGAGGAGGAGCCCAGCATTTT. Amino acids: CASALGGGAQHF.

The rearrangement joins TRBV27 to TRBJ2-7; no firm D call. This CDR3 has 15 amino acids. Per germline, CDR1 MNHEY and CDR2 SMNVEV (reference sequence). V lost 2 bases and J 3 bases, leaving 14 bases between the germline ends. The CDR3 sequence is CASSLEAAPGYEQYF. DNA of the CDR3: TGTGCCAGCAGTTTAGAGGCAGCTCCGGGCTACGAGCAGTACTTC.